Presented here are 8 T cell receptor beta chains from one specimen sequenced in a study of blood T cell repertoires in COVID-19. Only in-frame clones appear in the TCRdb table, and some are missing; sequencing was by immunoSEQ multiplex PCR. The repertoire holds around 67,000 clones, with about 81% as singletons. Sequencing was carried out using peripheral blood. The receptors derive from a human donor in a cohort sampled during active COVID-19.

V gene TRBV28 combines with J gene TRBJ2-7, with D possibly matching TRBD2 (7 bases). The CDR3 consists of 14 residues. Germline loops: CDR1 MDHEN, CDR2 SYDVKM. V was cut by 7 bases and J by 2 bases, with 15 bases left in between. CDR3 sequence reads: CASTSSGGTYEQYF. In nucleotides, the CDR3 is TGTGCCAGCACCTCTTCGGGGGGCACCTACGAGCAGTACTTC.

This chain links TRBV6-2 or TRBV6-3 with TRBJ2-4, with 10 bases aligning to TRBD2. The CDR3 is made up of 16 amino acids. Germline V gene data show CDR1 as MNHEY and CDR2 as SVGEGT. The J segment lost 2 bases and the V segment lost 4 bases, leaving 5 bases of the junction unmatched. The CDR3 sequence: CASSSSGSSSKNIQYF. The CDR3 DNA reads as TGTGCCAGCAGTTCTAGCGGGAGCTCGTCCAAAAACATTCAGTACTTC.

V and J are TRBV13 and TRBJ2-3; tentative D call: TRBD2 (7 bases). This CDR3 is 16 amino acids long. CDR1 is PRHDT, CDR2 FYEKMQ, per germline (reference sequence). The V end was cut by 5 bases, the J end by 3 bases, with 18 bases between. The CDR3 nucleotides are TGTGCCAGCAGCCACACCGGGGGGCTAGCAACAGATACGCAGTATTTT. Protein sequence: CASSHTGGLATDTQYF.

The chain recombines TRBV7-6 with TRBJ2-1, with 11 bases that match TRBD2. The CDR3 is 18 amino acids. The germline gives CDR1 SGHVS, CDR2 FNYEAQ. V lost 1 base and J lost 0; bases outside the gene matches: 5. The CDR3 DNA is TGTGCCAGCAGCTTAGAACTAGCGGGAGAACTCTCCTACAATGAGCAGTTCTTC. Its protein is CASSLELAGELSYNEQFF.

The J gene is TRBJ2-4, the V gene TRBV19; D possibly corresponds to TRBD1 (8 bases). This CDR3 is built from 20 residues. Germline CDR1 and CDR2: LNHDA and SQIVND (reference sequence). The V end lost 5 bases, the J end lost 2 bases, and 28 bases lay between the germline ends. CDR3 in DNA: TGTGCCAGTAGTTTCGTAGTCCCGGGACAGGCCGGGGGGTCCAAAAACATTCAGTACTTC. Amino acids: CASSFVVPGQAGGSKNIQYF.

The J gene is TRBJ1-1, the V gene TRBV6-5; weak D call: TRBD1 (6 bases). V was cut by 5 bases and J by 2 bases, with 9 bases left in between. CDR1 and CDR2 from the germline V gene are MNHEY and SVGAGI. CDR3 length: 13 residues. This CDR3 is CASSRTVNTEAFF. The CDR3 region has the DNA TGTGCCAGCAGTCGGACAGTTAACACTGAAGCTTTCTTT.

J is TRBJ2-5 and V is TRBV2; 7 bases fit TRBD1. Looked up from germline, CDR1 is SNHLY and CDR2 is FYNNEI. This CDR3 is 14 amino acids long. The J segment lost 1 base and the V segment lost 5 bases, leaving 4 bases of the junction unmatched. Here the CDR3 DNA reads TGTGCCAGCAGTAAGGGACAGCGCCAAGAGACCCAGTACTTC. Translated: CASSKGQRQETQYF.

For the CDR3, the DNA is TGTGCCAGCAGCCGGCGGACAGGGGGGGAAAACATTCAGTACTTC. Its protein is CASSRRTGGENIQYF. The chain employs TRBV4-2 and TRBJ2-4; 10 positions agree with TRBD1. The CDR3 consists of 15 residues. V shed 4 bases and J 5 bases; nucleotides not matched to a gene: 5. Germline CDR1 and CDR2: LGHNA and YNFKEQ.